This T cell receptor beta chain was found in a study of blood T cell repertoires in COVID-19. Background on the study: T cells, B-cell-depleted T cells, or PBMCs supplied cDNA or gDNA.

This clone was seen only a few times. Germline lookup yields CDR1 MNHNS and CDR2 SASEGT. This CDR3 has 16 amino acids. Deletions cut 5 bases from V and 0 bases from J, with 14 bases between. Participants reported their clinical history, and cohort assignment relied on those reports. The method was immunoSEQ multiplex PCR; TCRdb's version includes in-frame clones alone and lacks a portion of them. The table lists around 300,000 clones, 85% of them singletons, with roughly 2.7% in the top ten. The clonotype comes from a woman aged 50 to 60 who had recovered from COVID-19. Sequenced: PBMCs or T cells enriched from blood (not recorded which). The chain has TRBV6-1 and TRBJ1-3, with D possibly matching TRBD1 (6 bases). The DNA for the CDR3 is TGTGCCAGCAGTCAAGGGACACCTAGCTCTGGAAACACCATATATTTT. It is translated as CASSQGTPSSGNTIYF.